One and the same sample provided the 3 T cell receptor beta chains below, sequenced in a study of early T cells in non-severe SARS-CoV-2 infection. Each CDR3 protein is one row after TCRdb ran MiXCR on the 5' RACE reads. The sample consists of 60,000 or so distinct CDR3 sequences, under 15% of them appearing once. The source material was whole blood, sampled at baseline. These receptors all come from an adult who was a healthcare worker with PCR-confirmed SARS-CoV-2 infection or an uninfected control (not recorded which).

This clonotype was recorded a few times. J is TRBJ2-1 and V is TRBV20-1, with no clear D. V dropped 1 base and J dropped 5 bases, with 6 bases sitting between them. The CDR3 contains 12 residues. Germline assignment: CDR1 DFQATT and CDR2 SNEGSKA (reference sequence). The CDR3 protein is CSARGVNNEQFF. CDR3 sequence (DNA): TGCAGTGCTAGAGGGGTTAACAATGAGCAGTTCTTC.

This clonotype was counted at least ten times. Written as DNA, the CDR3 is TGCAGTGCTAGAGATGGAGGGCTAAGCGGGCTCAGTGAGCAGTTCTTC. Its protein product is CSARDGGLSGLSEQFF. The chain employs TRBV20-1 and TRBJ2-1, with a tentative D call TRBD2 (6 bases). Germline V gene sequence: CDR1 DFQATT, CDR2 SNEGSKA (reference sequence). The length of the CDR3 is 16 residues. The V end was cut by 0 bases, the J end by 9 bases, with 21 bases between.

This clonotype was detected ten times or more. This chain joins TRBV27 and TRBJ1-2, with 8 nucleotides matching TRBD1. V lost 6 bases, J lost 4 bases, and 4 bases stayed unmatched. Germline V CDR1 and CDR2: MNHEY, SMNVEV (reference sequence). This CDR3 contains 13 residues. CDR3 nucleotides: TGTGCCAGCAGGAACACAGGGGGCTATGGCTACACCTTC. It translates to CASRNTGGYGYTF.